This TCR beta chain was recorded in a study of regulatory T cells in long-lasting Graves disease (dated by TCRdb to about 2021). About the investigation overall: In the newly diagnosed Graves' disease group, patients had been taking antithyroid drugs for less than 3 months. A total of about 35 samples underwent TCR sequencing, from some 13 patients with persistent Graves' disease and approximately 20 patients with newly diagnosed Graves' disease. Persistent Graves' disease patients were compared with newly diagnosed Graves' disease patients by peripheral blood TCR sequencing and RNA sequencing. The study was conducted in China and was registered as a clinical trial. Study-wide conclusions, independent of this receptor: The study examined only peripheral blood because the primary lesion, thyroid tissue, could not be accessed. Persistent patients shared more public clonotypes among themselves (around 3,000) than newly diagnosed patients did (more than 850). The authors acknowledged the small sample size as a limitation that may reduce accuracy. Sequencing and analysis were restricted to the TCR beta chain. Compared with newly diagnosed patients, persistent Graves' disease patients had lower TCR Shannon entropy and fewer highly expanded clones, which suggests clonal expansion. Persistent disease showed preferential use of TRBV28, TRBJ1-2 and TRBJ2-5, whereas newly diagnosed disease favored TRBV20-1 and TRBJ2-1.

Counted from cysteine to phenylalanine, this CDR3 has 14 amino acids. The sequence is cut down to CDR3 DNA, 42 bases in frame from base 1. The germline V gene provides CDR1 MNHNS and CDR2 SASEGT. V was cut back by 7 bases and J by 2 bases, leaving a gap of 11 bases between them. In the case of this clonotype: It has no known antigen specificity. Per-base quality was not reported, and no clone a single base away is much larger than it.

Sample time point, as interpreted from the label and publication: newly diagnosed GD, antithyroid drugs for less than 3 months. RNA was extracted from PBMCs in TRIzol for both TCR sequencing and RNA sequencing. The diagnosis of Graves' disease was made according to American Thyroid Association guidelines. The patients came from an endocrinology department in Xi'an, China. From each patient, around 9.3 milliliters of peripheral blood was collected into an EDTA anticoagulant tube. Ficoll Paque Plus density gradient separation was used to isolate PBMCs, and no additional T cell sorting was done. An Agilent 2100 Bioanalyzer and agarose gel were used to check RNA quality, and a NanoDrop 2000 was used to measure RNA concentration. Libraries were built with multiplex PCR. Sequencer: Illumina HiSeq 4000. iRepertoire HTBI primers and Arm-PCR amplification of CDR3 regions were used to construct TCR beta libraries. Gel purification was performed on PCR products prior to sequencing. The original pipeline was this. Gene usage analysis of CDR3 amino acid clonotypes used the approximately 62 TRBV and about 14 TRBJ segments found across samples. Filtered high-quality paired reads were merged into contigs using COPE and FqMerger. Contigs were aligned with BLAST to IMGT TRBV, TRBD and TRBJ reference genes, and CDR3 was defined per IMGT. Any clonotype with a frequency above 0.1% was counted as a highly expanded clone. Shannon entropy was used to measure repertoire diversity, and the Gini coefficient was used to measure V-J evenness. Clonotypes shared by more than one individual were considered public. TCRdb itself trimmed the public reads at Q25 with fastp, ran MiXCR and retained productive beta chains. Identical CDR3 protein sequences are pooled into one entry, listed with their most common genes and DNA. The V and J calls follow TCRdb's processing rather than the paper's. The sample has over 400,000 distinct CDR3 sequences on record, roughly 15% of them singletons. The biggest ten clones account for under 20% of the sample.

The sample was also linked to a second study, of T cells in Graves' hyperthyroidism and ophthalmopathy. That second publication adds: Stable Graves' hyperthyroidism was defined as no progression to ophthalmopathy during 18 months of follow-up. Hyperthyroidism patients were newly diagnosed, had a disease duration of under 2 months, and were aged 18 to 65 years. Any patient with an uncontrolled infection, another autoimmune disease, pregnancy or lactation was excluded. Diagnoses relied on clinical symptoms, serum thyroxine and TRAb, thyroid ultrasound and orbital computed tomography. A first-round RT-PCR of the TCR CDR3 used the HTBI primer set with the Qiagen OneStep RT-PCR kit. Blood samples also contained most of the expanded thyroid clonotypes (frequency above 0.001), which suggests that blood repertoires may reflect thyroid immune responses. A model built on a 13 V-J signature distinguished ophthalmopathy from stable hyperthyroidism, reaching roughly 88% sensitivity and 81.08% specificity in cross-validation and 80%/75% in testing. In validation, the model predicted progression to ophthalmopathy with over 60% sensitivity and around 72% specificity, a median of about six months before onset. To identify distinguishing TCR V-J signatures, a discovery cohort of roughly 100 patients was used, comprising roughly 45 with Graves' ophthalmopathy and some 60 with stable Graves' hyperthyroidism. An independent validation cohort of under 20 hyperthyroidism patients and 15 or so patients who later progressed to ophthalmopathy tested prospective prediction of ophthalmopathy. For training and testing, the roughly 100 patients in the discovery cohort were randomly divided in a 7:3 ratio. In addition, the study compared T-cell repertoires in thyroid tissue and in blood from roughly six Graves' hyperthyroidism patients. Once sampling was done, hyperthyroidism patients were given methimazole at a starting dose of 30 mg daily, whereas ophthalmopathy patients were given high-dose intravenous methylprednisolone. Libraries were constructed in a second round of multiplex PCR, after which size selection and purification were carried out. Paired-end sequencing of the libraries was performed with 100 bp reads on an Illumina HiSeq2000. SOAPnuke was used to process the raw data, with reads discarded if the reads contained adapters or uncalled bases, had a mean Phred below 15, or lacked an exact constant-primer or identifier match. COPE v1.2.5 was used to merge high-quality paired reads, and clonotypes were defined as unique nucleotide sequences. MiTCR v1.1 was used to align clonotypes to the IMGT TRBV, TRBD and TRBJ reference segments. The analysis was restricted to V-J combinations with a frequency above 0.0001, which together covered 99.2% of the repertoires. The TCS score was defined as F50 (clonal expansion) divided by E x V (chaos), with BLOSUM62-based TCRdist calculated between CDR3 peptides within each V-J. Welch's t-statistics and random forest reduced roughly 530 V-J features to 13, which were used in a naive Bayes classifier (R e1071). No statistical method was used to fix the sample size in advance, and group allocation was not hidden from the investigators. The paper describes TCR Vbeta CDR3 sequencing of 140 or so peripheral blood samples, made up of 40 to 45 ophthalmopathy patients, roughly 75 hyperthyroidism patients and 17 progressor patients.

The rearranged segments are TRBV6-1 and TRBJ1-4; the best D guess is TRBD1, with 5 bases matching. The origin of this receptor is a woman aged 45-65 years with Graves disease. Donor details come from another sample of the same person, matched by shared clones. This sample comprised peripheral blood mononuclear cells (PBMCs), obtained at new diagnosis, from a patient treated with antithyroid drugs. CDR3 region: CASTKGRTNEKLFF. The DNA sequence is TGTGCCAGCACCAAGGGACGGACTAATGAAAAACTGTTTTTT.